This entry lists 21 T cell receptor beta chains sequenced from one sample in a study of T-cell memory formation after mild COVID-19 (dated by TCRdb to about 2021). Libraries came from 5' RACE. For sequencing, an Illumina NovaSeq 6000 was employed. TCRdb reprocessing: public reads trimmed at Q25 with fastp, clones called with MiXCR, in-frame beta chains kept. Every entry covers one CDR3 protein and lists the most common genes and DNA from its rows. Counted in this sample were about 410,000 distinct CDR3 sequences; 23% of them appeared once. Jointly, the top ten make up less than 15% of the sample. What was sequenced was PBMCs or a T cell subset sorted from them (not recorded which). The receptors come from an adult woman who had mild COVID-19 (a few samples of this study predate the infection). The sample titles of this study are shuffled in the database, so cell type and time point are left out; the donor was told from shared clones.

The chain uses TRBV29-1 and TRBJ2-7; tentatively, D is TRBD2 (6 bases). The CDR3 is 13 amino acids. V was shortened by 0 bases and J by 3 bases, with 9 bases between the two germline ends. Germline V gene sequence: CDR1 SQVTM, CDR2 ANQGSEA. The CDR3 sequence: CSVEDGGVYEQYF. In DNA, the CDR3 is TGCAGCGTTGAAGACGGAGGGGTCTACGAGCAGTACTTC.

This chain joins TRBV4-3 and TRBJ2-7; D remains ambiguous. This CDR3 has 15 residues. Trimming cost V 4 bases and J 3 bases, with 16 bases left between them. The germline gives CDR1 LGHNA, CDR2 YSLEER. The CDR3 region is CASSPTPNESYEQYF. In nucleotides, the CDR3 is TGCGCCAGCAGCCCAACACCCAACGAGAGCTACGAGCAGTACTTC.

The DNA of the CDR3 is TGTGCCAGCAGCTTGAAGGGGGCGATAACCGGGGAGCTGTTTTTT. It codes for CASSLKGAITGELFF. The genes are TRBV13 and TRBJ2-2, with 7 bases identical to TRBD1. Germline CDR1 PRHDT, CDR2 FYEKMQ (reference sequence). Germline trimming cut 3 bases from V and 5 bases from J; bases unmatched to any gene: 6. The CDR3 covers 15 residues.

The chain links TRBV9 to TRBJ2-7, with 7 bases aligning to TRBD2. CDR1 SGDLS and CDR2 YYNGEE come from the germline V gene. V dropped 0 bases and J dropped 5; count of bases not matched to a gene: 8. This CDR3 has 15 amino acids. The CDR3, as DNA: TGTGCCAGCAGCGTAGGTGCGGGAGACGGACACGAGCAGTACTTC. Amino acids: CASSVGAGDGHEQYF.

This clonotype appeared a single time. Here the CDR3 reads CASSLGDQGDEQYF. Written as DNA, the CDR3 is TGTGCCAGCAGCTTAGGGGACCAGGGGGACGAGCAGTACTTC. This rearrangement joins TRBV7-7 to TRBJ2-7, with TRBD1 matching 7 bases. CDR3 length: 14 amino acids. Germline CDR1 reads SSHAT; CDR2 reads FNYEAQ (reference sequence). V was pared by 1 base and J by 5 bases, with 5 bases of the junction left unmatched.

This clonotype was detected ten times or more. The J gene is TRBJ2-1, the V gene TRBV7-2, with D unresolved. Germline CDR1 reads SGHTA; CDR2 reads FQGNSA. Trimming pared 0 bases from V and 0 bases from J, leaving 9 bases between. This CDR3 contains 16 residues. This CDR3 is CASSLAILNSYNEQFF. The CDR3 DNA is TGTGCCAGCAGCTTAGCGATACTCAACTCCTACAATGAGCAGTTCTTC.

The chain uses TRBV6-1 and TRBJ2-1; 13 nucleotides match TRBD2. The CDR3 sequence is 15 residues long. The germline V gene has CDR1 MNHNS and CDR2 SASEGT. Unmatched junction bases numbered 6, after V lost 5 bases and J lost 8 bases. The CDR3 nucleotides read TGTGCCAGCAGTCAAACTAGCGGGGGGGCCCATGAGCAGTTCTTC. Protein sequence: CASSQTSGGAHEQFF.

V and J are TRBV7-3 and TRBJ1-1; no clear D. The CDR3 is 13 amino acids. CDR1 is SGHTA, CDR2 FQGTGA, per germline. Trimming left V 1 base short and J 8 bases short, with 11 bases between. As DNA, the CDR3 is TGTGCCAGCAGCTTAAATAGTAGGGAGGAAGCTTTCTTT. This sequence encodes CASSLNSREEAFF.

About this clonotype: At one of its ends the junction is not consistent with the germline gene, which may arise from a read error. This chain connects TRBV13 to TRBJ2-1; TRBD2 aligns across 13 bases. From germline, CDR1 is PRHDT and CDR2 FYEKMQ (reference sequence). CDR3 length equals 14 residues. CDR3: CASSIGLAGEEQFF. As DNA, the CDR3 is TGTGCCAGCAGCATAGGACTAGCGGGAGAAGAGCAGTTCTTC. Filled out from reference TRBV13 and TRBJ2-1, the complete variable domain reads AAGVIQSPRHLIKEKRETATLKCYPIPRHDTVYWYQQGPGQDPQFLISFYEKMQSDKGSIPDRFSAQQFSDYHSELNMSSLELGDSALYFCASSIGLAGEEQFFGPGTRLTVL.

This clonotype was observed a few times. The chain recombines TRBV7-9 with TRBJ2-3; 7 nucleotides agree with TRBD1. The CDR3 consists of 14 residues. The V gene end was trimmed by 5 bases and the J gene end by 4 bases; junction bases not matched to a gene: 6. Germline CDR1 and CDR2: SEHNR and FQNEAQ (reference sequence). CDR3 coding DNA: TGTGCCAGCAGCAGGTTCCAGGGGGCAGATACGCAGTATTTT. Translated, it gives CASSRFQGADTQYF.

This clonotype was recorded a few times. The chain couples TRBV5-1 to TRBJ2-1; a possible D gene is TRBD1 (7 bases). The ends were cut back, 4 bases at V and 2 bases at J, with 10 bases in the middle. The CDR3 length is 14 residues. Germline values: CDR1 SGHRS, CDR2 YFSETQ. The CDR3 protein is CASSRGTAYNEQFF. CDR3 sequence (DNA): TGCGCCAGCAGCCGGGGGACAGCCTACAATGAGCAGTTCTTC.

This clonotype was recorded a few times. The chain couples TRBV6-1 to TRBJ1-6; TRBD1 matches at 10 bases. This CDR3 has 16 residues. Losses at the gene ends were 6 bases for V and 2 bases for J; bases not matched to a gene: 4. Germline-derived CDR1 and CDR2 are MNHNS and SASEGT. CDR3 DNA sequence: TGTGCCAGCAGGGGACAGGGGATGGCCTATAATTCACCCCTCCACTTT. This gives the protein CASRGQGMAYNSPLHF.

V is TRBV9 and J is TRBJ1-3, with 8 bases identical to TRBD1. This CDR3 comprises 15 residues. Germline V gene lookup returns CDR1 SGDLS and CDR2 YYNGEE. Trimming took 4 bases from V and 3 from J; bases not matched to a gene: 6. The CDR3 loop is CASSTGQGGGNTIYF. Written as DNA, the CDR3 is TGTGCCAGCAGCACCGGACAGGGAGGTGGAAACACCATATATTTT.

The chain joins TRBV4-2 to TRBJ2-3, with 8 bases identical to TRBD2. The CDR3 is 16 amino acids. The germline V gene encodes CDR1 LGHNA and CDR2 YNFKEQ. Trimming removed 5 bases from V and 1 base from J; junction bases left unmatched: 8. CDR3 coding DNA: TGTGCCAGCAGCGACGGGACTAGTCACGGCACAGATACGCAGTATTTT. Amino acid sequence: CASSDGTSHGTDTQYF.

The chain joins TRBV6-2 or TRBV6-3 to TRBJ2-5; TRBD2 agrees at 13 bases. The CDR3 extends over 16 amino acids. V lost 2 bases, J lost 3 bases, and 3 bases stayed unmatched. Germline lookup yields CDR1 MNHEY and CDR2 SVGEGT. The CDR3 bases are TGTGCCAGCAGTTACCCCGGACTAGCGGGGGAAGAGACCCAGTACTTC. This encodes CASSYPGLAGEETQYF.

CDR3 nucleotides: TGTGCCAGCAGCTTAGTAGGGGGAGATAATTCACCCCTCCACTTT. Its protein product is CASSLVGGDNSPLHF. The chain recombines TRBV11-2 with TRBJ1-6; a weak D match, TRBD1 (6 bases). This CDR3 has 15 residues. The germline V and J ends were trimmed by 1 base and 5 bases, with 9 bases remaining between them. Germline V gives CDR1 SGHAT, CDR2 FQNNGV.

This clonotype was seen a handful of times. The chain links TRBV19 to TRBJ2-1; 8 bases map to TRBD2. The CDR3 runs to 17 residues. Trimming cost V 1 base and J 6 bases; bases outside gene matches: 11. Germline CDR1 reads LNHDA; CDR2 reads SQIVND (reference sequence). The CDR3 DNA sequence: TGTGCCAGTAGTATAGCGGGCAGCGGGAGAGGGTCCAATGAGCAGTTCTTC. Protein sequence: CASSIAGSGRGSNEQFF.

This clonotype was found a few times. V is TRBV15 and J is TRBJ2-7; D not resolved. V gave up 0 bases and J gave up 8 bases, with 8 bases separating them. CDR3 length equals 12 residues. The V gene's germline CDR1 is LNHNV and CDR2 YYDKDF (reference sequence). CDR3 nucleotide sequence: TGTGCCACCAGCAGAGAGGGTACTCAGCAGTACTTC. Its translation: CATSREGTQQYF.

This clonotype showed up many times. This rearrangement joins TRBV20-1 to TRBJ2-1; 8 bases match TRBD2. J lost 3 bases, V lost 3 bases, and 10 bases had no gene match. The length of the CDR3 is 16 residues. Germline CDR1 DFQATT, CDR2 SNEGSKA (reference sequence). CDR3: CSARGSGRDIYNEQFF. CDR3 DNA: TGCAGTGCTAGGGGGAGCGGGAGAGATATCTACAATGAGCAGTTCTTC.

This rearrangement joins TRBV5-4 to TRBJ2-3; 12 nucleotides align to TRBD2. V was clipped by 4 bases and J by 5 bases; unmatched bases: 8. The CDR3 length is 16 residues. Germline lookup yields CDR1 SGHNT and CDR2 YYREEE (reference sequence). The CDR3 is CASSPRTSGNLDTQYF. The CDR3 DNA sequence: TGTGCCAGCAGCCCCCGGACTAGCGGGAATCTAGATACGCAGTATTTT.

The DNA for the CDR3 is TGCAGTGCTGTCGACAGGGGAACAGTAACTTCCCTCAATGGCTACACCTTC. Its translation is CSAVDRGTVTSLNGYTF. This chain links TRBV20-1 with TRBJ1-2; 8 positions agree with TRBD1. The germline CDR1 and CDR2 sequences are DFQATT and SNEGSKA (reference sequence). This CDR3 is 17 amino acids long. Trimming took 5 bases from V and 6 from J; bases not matched to a gene: 20.